In this sample, the clone carrying this T cell receptor beta chain turned up a few times. The antigen is undetermined. The data stem from a study of response to subunit inactivated influenza vaccine. Overall study results and limits: The authors suggested that every seasonal influenza vaccination recruits few new T cells.

The CDR3 runs 13 residues. V lost 3 bases, J lost 2 bases, and 8 bases lay in between. Looked up from germline, CDR1 is MGHRA and CDR2 is YSYEKL. TCRdb used MiXCR to reprocess the RT-PCR reads, holding one entry per CDR3 protein. The sample has about 180,000 distinct CDR3 sequences, around 10% seen once; the top ten hold about a third. The sample consisted of CD8+ T cells sorted from PBMCs, taken less than 25 months after vaccination. The sequence came from a man between 50 and 69 years old who received an inactivated influenza vaccine. V gene TRBV4-1 combines with J gene TRBJ2-7; D perhaps matches TRBD2 (5 bases). The CDR3 here is CASSHPGAYEQYF. The CDR3 DNA sequence: TGCGCCAGCAGCCATCCCGGGGCCTACGAGCAGTACTTC.